This paragraph reports one TCR beta chain. The sample is drawn from a study of blood T cell repertoires in COVID-19. V was pared by 8 bases and J by 7 bases, with 10 bases of the junction left unmatched. The CDR3 sequence is 15 residues long. The germline CDR1 and CDR2 sequences are SGHAT and FQNNGV. Self-reported history from a screening survey and questionnaire set each donor's cohort. During the 2 weeks before they entered the study, exposed participants had met someone with a PCR-confirmed or clinician-diagnosed COVID-19 case. Here immunoSEQ multiplex PCR was the method, and the copy in TCRdb shows in-frame clones only, minus some. The table records over 200,000 clones, 75% to 90% of them present only once.

This rearrangement joins TRBV11-2 to TRBJ2-1; 11 nucleotides align to TRBD2. Source material: PBMCs or T cells enriched from blood (not recorded which). The receptor's source is a woman aged 25 to 39 who had been exposed to COVID-19. In DNA form, the CDR3 reads TGTGCCAGCTCTCCCGCTAGCGGGAGGTGGAATGAGCAGTTCTTC. This sequence encodes CASSPASGRWNEQFF.